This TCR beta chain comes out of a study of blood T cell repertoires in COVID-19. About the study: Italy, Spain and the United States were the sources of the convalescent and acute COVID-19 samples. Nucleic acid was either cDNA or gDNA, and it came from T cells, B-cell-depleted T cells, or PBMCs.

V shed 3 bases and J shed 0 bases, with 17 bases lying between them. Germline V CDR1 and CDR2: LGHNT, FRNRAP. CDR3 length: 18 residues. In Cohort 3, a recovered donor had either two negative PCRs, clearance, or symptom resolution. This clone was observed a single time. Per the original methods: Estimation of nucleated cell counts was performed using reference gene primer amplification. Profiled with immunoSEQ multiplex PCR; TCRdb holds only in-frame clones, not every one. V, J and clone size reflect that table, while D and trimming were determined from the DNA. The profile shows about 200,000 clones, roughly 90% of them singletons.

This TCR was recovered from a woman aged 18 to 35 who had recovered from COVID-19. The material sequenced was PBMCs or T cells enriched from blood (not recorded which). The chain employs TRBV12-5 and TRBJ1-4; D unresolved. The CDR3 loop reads CASGLNIPLGATNEKLFF. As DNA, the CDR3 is TGTGCTAGTGGTTTAAATATACCCCTCGGGGCAACTAATGAAAAACTGTTTTTT.